This passage covers 25 T cell receptor beta chains from one sample sequenced in a study of control samples from healthy donors and cancer patients. The method was immunoSEQ multiplex PCR; TCRdb's version includes in-frame clones alone and lacks a portion of them. This sample has about 49,000 clones, with more than 90% found just once. The sequenced sample was PBMCs. These receptors all come from a man aged 30 to 45 with colorectal cancer.

The chain recombines TRBV7-2 with TRBJ2-1; TRBD2 aligns across 11 bases. V trimming: 10 bases; J trimming: 4 bases; junction bases outside the gene matches: 15. Germline assignment: CDR1 SGHTA and CDR2 FQGNSA. CDR3 length: 17 amino acids. CDR3 sequence (DNA): TGTGCCACCTTACCTAGTAGCGGGGGGGCCATTTACAATGAGCAGTTCTTC. It is translated as CATLPSSGGAIYNEQFF.

This rearrangement joins TRBV27 to TRBJ2-6; no reliable D call. There are 13 residues in the CDR3. Germline lookup yields CDR1 MNHEY and CDR2 SMNVEV (reference sequence). The ends were cut back, 10 bases at V and 0 bases at J, with 7 bases in the middle. This CDR3 is CAISSSGANVLTF. In DNA, the CDR3 is TGTGCCATAAGTAGCTCTGGGGCCAACGTCCTGACTTTC.

The rearrangement links TRBV27 to TRBJ2-2; a possible D gene is TRBD1 (6 bases). The CDR3 sequence is 16 residues long. CDR1 MNHEY and CDR2 SMNVEV come from the germline V gene (reference sequence). Trimming pared 5 bases from V and 0 bases from J, leaving 13 bases between. The CDR3 protein is CASSPYRAANTGELFF. CDR3 nucleotide sequence: TGTGCCAGCAGTCCCTACAGGGCGGCGAACACCGGGGAGCTGTTTTTT.

CDR3 protein: CASSLAFGASHNEQFF. CDR3 DNA: TGTGCCAGCAGCTTAGCGTTCGGGGCTTCACACAATGAGCAGTTCTTC. The chain joins TRBV7-2 to TRBJ2-1; D may correspond to TRBD1 or TRBD2 (5 bases each). V lost 0 bases and J lost 5, with 14 bases in between. CDR1 and CDR2 (germline): SGHTA, FQGNSA. This CDR3 region has 16 residues.

This clone was counted a single time. V and J are TRBV7-2 and TRBJ1-2; 9 nucleotides agree with TRBD1. This CDR3 is 15 amino acids long. V trimming: 1 base; J trimming: 2 bases; junction bases outside the gene matches: 2. In germline, CDR1 is SGHTA, CDR2 FQGNSA. The DNA for the CDR3 is TGTGCCAGCAGCTTAGTGGGACAGGGCAACTATGGCTACACCTTC. This codes for CASSLVGQGNYGYTF.

The V gene is TRBV7-9, the J gene TRBJ1-1; the D is unclear. Looked up from germline, CDR1 is SEHNR and CDR2 is FQNEAQ (reference sequence). V lost 4 bases and J lost 4, with 10 bases in between. The CDR3 length is 13 residues. The CDR3 DNA follows: TGTGCCAGCAGCTCCCGGCGGGGCACTGAAGCTTTCTTT. Protein product: CASSSRRGTEAFF.

The gene calls are TRBV11-2 and TRBJ2-7; 7 bases agree with TRBD1. Germline CDR1 is SGHAT and CDR2 is FQNNGV. The CDR3 totals 13 residues. Trimming took 5 bases from V and 5 from J; bases not matched to a gene: 6. CDR3 region: CASSISTGHEQYV. CDR3 in DNA: TGTGCCAGCAGCATCTCGACAGGGCACGAGCAGTACGTC.

The chain couples TRBV27 to TRBJ1-3, with unresolved D. CDR3 length equals 14 residues. Trimming left V 6 bases short and J 0 bases short, with 9 bases between. Germline CDR1 reads MNHEY; CDR2 reads SMNVEV (reference sequence). The CDR3 DNA sequence: TGTGCCAGCAGGGCCACCTTCTCTGGAAACACCATATATTTT. Translated: CASRATFSGNTIYF.

This sequence joins TRBV4-1 and TRBJ1-1; D is perhaps TRBD1 (5 bases). The V end lost 1 base, the J end lost 0 bases, and 9 bases lay between the germline ends. CDR1 and CDR2 from the germline V gene are MGHRA and YSYEKL. The CDR3 is 15 amino acids. The CDR3 spells CASSQVGALNTEAFF. The CDR3 DNA sequence: TGCGCCAGCAGCCAAGTCGGGGCATTGAACACTGAAGCTTTCTTT.

The chain uses TRBV4-1 and TRBJ1-4, with TRBD1 matching over 8 bases. V lost 3 bases to trimming and J lost 7 bases; unmatched junction nucleotides: 4. Per germline, CDR1 MGHRA and CDR2 YSYEKL. The CDR3 consists of 14 residues. The chain's CDR3 is CASSQGQDLEKLFF. CDR3 DNA sequence: TGCGCCAGCAGCCAGGGACAGGACCTTGAAAAACTGTTTTTT.

The rearrangement links TRBV13 to TRBJ2-7; 12 bases fit TRBD2. Germline trimming cut 4 bases from V and 1 base from J; bases unmatched to any gene: 5. This CDR3 comprises 16 residues. Germline CDR1 PRHDT, CDR2 FYEKMQ (reference sequence). CDR3 coding DNA: TGTGCCAGCAGCTCGACTAGCGGGGGTGAGTCCTACGAGCAGTACGTC. This gives the protein CASSSTSGGESYEQYV.

This CDR3 is CASSRGLAGSNTGELFF. The CDR3 DNA follows: TGTGCCAGCAGCCGCGGACTAGCGGGTTCGAACACCGGGGAGCTGTTTTTT. The V call is TRBV3-1 (or the pseudogene TRBV3-2), the J call TRBJ2-2; 11 nucleotides match TRBD2. Germline CDR1 LGHDT, CDR2 YNNKEL (reference sequence). The CDR3 length is 17 residues. The trim removed 4 bases at V and 0 bases at J, leaving 4 bases unmatched.

This clone was seen a single time. The chain is built from TRBV3-1 (or the pseudogene TRBV3-2) and TRBJ2-2; 14 bases match TRBD2. The germline V gene has CDR1 LGHDT and CDR2 YNNKEL (reference sequence). V gave up 4 bases and J gave up 0 bases; unmatched junction bases: 4. CDR3 length equals 18 residues. This CDR3 is CASSLGLAGGPNTGELFF. CDR3 in DNA: TGTGCCAGCAGCCTCGGACTAGCGGGGGGCCCGAACACCGGGGAGCTGTTTTTT.

V usage is TRBV6-6 and J usage is TRBJ2-1; 11 nucleotides match TRBD2. V gave up 0 bases and J gave up 4 bases; unmatched junction bases: 2. The CDR3 spans 16 residues. CDR1 is MNHNY, CDR2 SVGAGI, per germline (reference sequence). CDR3 region: CASSYSTSGGYNEQFF. CDR3 bases: TGTGCCAGCAGTTACTCCACTAGCGGGGGATACAATGAGCAGTTCTTC.

The rearrangement joins TRBV20-1 to TRBJ1-5; no reliable D call. Germline lookup yields CDR1 DFQATT and CDR2 SNEGSKA (reference sequence). This CDR3 has 14 residues. Between the trimmed V and J ends, which lost 3 bases and 3 bases, there was a span of 12 bases. This CDR3 is CSASLVGLNQPQHF. The CDR3 nucleotides are TGCAGTGCTAGTCTAGTCGGGCTCAATCAGCCCCAGCATTTT.

The rearrangement joins TRBV6-5 to TRBJ2-3, with 8 bases aligning to TRBD2. Germline-derived CDR1 and CDR2 are MNHEY and SVGAGI. Trimming removed 2 bases from V and 4 bases from J; junction bases left unmatched: 5. The CDR3 length is 15 residues. The CDR3 nucleotides read TGTGCCAGCAGTTACCGGGGGGGTGGCGCAGATACGCAGTATTTT. The encoded protein is CASSYRGGGADTQYF.

The rearrangement uses TRBV6-5 and TRBJ1-5; no clear D gene. The V end lost 3 bases, the J end lost 6 bases, and 12 bases lay between the germline ends. The CDR3 runs to 14 residues. Germline CDR1 is MNHEY and CDR2 is SVGAGI. The DNA for the CDR3 is TGTGCCAGCAGTTATAGGACGACGGGTCAGCCCCAGCATTTT. It specifies CASSYRTTGQPQHF.

V usage is TRBV6-2 or TRBV6-3 and J usage is TRBJ2-6; 10 bases align to TRBD1. This CDR3 is 21 amino acids long. Germline CDR1 and CDR2: MNHEY and SVGEGT. V was clipped by 1 base and J by 0 bases; unmatched bases: 12. The DNA of the CDR3 is TGTGCCAGCAGTTACTTAACGGGACAGGGGTTGGGGTCCTCTGGGGCCAACGTCCTGACTTTC. This gives the protein CASSYLTGQGLGSSGANVLTF.

The gene calls are TRBV27 and TRBJ2-6; perhaps TRBD1 as D (6 bases). V was cut by 3 bases and J by 1 base, with 13 bases left in between. Germline lookup yields CDR1 MNHEY and CDR2 SMNVEV (reference sequence). The CDR3 has 17 amino acids. In DNA form, the CDR3 reads TGTGCCAGCAGTTTTCAGGGGCCTTCGTCTGGGGCCAACGTCCTGACTTTC. Residues: CASSFQGPSSGANVLTF.

The chain recombines TRBV7-9 with TRBJ1-6; 7 positions agree with TRBD1. The length of the CDR3 is 14 residues. The V gene end was trimmed by 4 bases and the J gene end by 8 bases; junction bases not matched to a gene: 5. Germline assignment: CDR1 SEHNR and CDR2 FQNEAQ (reference sequence). This CDR3 reads CASSSWTGHSPLHF. Written as DNA, the CDR3 is TGTGCCAGCAGCTCTTGGACAGGCCATTCACCCCTCCACTTT.

CDR3 coding DNA: TGTGCCAGTAGTAGAGGGGGTGGGACAGATACGCAGTATTTT. Amino acid sequence: CASSRGGGTDTQYF. The chain recombines TRBV19 with TRBJ2-3; a possible D gene is TRBD1 (6 bases). The V gene's germline CDR1 is LNHDA and CDR2 SQIVND (reference sequence). The CDR3 runs 14 residues. Trimming stripped 4 bases from V and 3 bases from J, with 11 bases between.

V gene TRBV6-5 combines with J gene TRBJ2-1; the D is unclear. The germline gives CDR1 MNHEY, CDR2 SVGAGI. CDR3 size: 14 residues. Trimming left V 2 bases short and J 4 bases short, with 9 bases between. CDR3: CASSYGNPYNEQFF. The CDR3 DNA is TGTGCCAGCAGTTACGGTAACCCTTACAATGAGCAGTTCTTC.

The genes are TRBV7-2 and TRBJ1-5, with 8 bases aligning to TRBD1. Per germline, CDR1 SGHTA and CDR2 FQGNSA. The ends lost 6 bases at V and 7 bases at J; junction bases unmatched: 8. The CDR3 consists of 14 residues. The CDR3 protein is CASSLRQGAQPQHF. CDR3 coding DNA: TGTGCCAGCAGTCTTCGTCAGGGGGCACAGCCCCAGCATTTT.

This clone was seen only a few times. This chain uses TRBV6-4 with TRBJ1-2, with D possibly being TRBD1 (5 bases). CDR1 and CDR2 from the germline V gene are MRHNA and SNTAGT. The CDR3 has 13 amino acids. The V gene lost 8 bases and the J gene lost 8 bases, with 18 bases spanning the gap. The CDR3 DNA is TGTGCCAGCGGGGACGGGGTCCTGGAGGGCTACACCTTC. Its protein is CASGDGVLEGYTF.

Concerning this clone itself: The germline gene is not matched at one end of the junction; a read error may be the cause. The chain uses TRBV6-6 and TRBJ1-3; a possible D gene is TRBD1 (6 bases). CDR1 is MNHNY, CDR2 SVGAGI, per germline (reference sequence). There are 17 residues in the CDR3. CDR3 sequence: CASSPYIGGAQGNAIYF. The CDR3 DNA sequence: TGTGCCAGCAGTCCCTATATAGGGGGGGCGCAAGGAAACGCCATATATTTT.